Below, 12 T cell receptor beta chains from the same sample are listed, as sequenced in a study of Ad26.COV2.S vaccination and SARS-CoV-2 variants. Noted treatment: around 19 received Ad26.COV2.S at low or high dose, single or two shots; about five received placebo; per-sample allocation not given. Sampling took place 63 days after the first vaccine or placebo injection. Sequencing used immunoSEQ multiplex PCR; TCRdb keeps in-frame clones, though not all of them. The sample gives roughly 300,000 clones, about 87% of which show up once; 6.4% is in the top ten. Sequencing used peripheral blood, obtained in a trial of Ad26.COV2.S vaccine versus placebo. These receptors all stem from a person aged 18-60 years who received the Ad26.COV2.S COVID-19 vaccine or a placebo.

The chain recombines TRBV6-6 with TRBJ1-5, with 10 nucleotides matching TRBD1. This CDR3 region has 16 residues. V dropped 5 bases and J dropped 2; count of bases not matched to a gene: 6. Germline V gives CDR1 MNHNY, CDR2 SVGAGI (reference sequence). Here the CDR3 reads CASSRQGALGNQPQHF. For the CDR3, the DNA is TGTGCCAGCAGTCGACAGGGGGCGCTTGGCAATCAGCCCCAGCATTTT.

The chain employs TRBV5-6 and TRBJ1-5; a possible D gene is TRBD1 (6 bases). Per the germline V gene, CDR1 is SGHDT and CDR2 is YYEEEE. The CDR3 runs to 16 residues. V lost 3 bases to trimming and J lost 0 bases, with 13 bases between them. The CDR3 loop reads CASSSWRGSSNQPQHF. Here the CDR3 DNA reads TGTGCCAGCAGCTCGTGGAGGGGGTCTAGCAATCAGCCCCAGCATTTT. Full variable domain (missing parts from reference TRBV5-6 and TRBJ1-5): DAGVTQSPTHLIKTRGQQVTLRCSPKSGHDTVSWYQQALGQGPQFIFQYYEEEERQRGNFPDRFSGHQFPNYSSELNVNALLLGDSALYLCASSSWRGSSNQPQHFGDGTRLSIL.

The chain recombines TRBV5-8 with TRBJ1-6; weak D call: TRBD1 (6 bases). The ends were cut back, 6 bases at V and 11 bases at J, with 18 bases in the middle. The CDR3 sequence is 14 residues long. CDR1 SGHTS and CDR2 YDEGEE come from the germline V gene. The CDR3: CASTVQGISAPLHF. DNA for the CDR3: TGTGCCAGCACCGTCCAGGGGATATCGGCACCCCTCCACTTT. Supplemented by reference TRBV5-8 and TRBJ1-6, the full variable domain reads EAGVTQSPTHLIKTRGQQATLRCSPISGHTSVYWYQQALGLGLQFLLWYDEGEERNRGNFPPRFSGRQFPNYSSELNVNALELEDSALYLCASTVQGISAPLHFGNGTRLTVT.

At least ten counts were recorded for this clone. This chain joins TRBV28 and TRBJ2-5; D is perhaps TRBD2 (6 bases). The germline gives CDR1 MDHEN, CDR2 SYDVKM. V was trimmed by 10 bases and J by 5 bases, leaving 17 bases between them. The CDR3 runs to 13 residues. The CDR3, as DNA: TGTGCCACACGGGACCCAGGGAGGGAGACCCAGTACTTC. Protein product: CATRDPGRETQYF.

The gene calls are TRBV28 and TRBJ2-1; 13 positions agree with TRBD2. The germline gives CDR1 MDHEN, CDR2 SYDVKM. The V segment lost 9 bases and the J segment 7 bases; nucleotides outside the gene matches: 18. CDR3 length equals 18 residues. The CDR3 region is CASSIPGLAGPNGNEQFF. Here the CDR3 DNA reads TGTGCCAGTTCCATCCCGGGACTAGCGGGACCAAACGGGAATGAGCAGTTCTTC.

The V and J genes are TRBV10-3 and TRBJ2-3, with TRBD1 matching over 7 bases. V was pared by 10 bases and J by 0 bases, with 7 bases of the junction left unmatched. The CDR3 spans 14 residues. Germline V CDR1 and CDR2: ENHRY, SYGVKD. CDR3 in DNA: TGTGCCACACAGACAGGGACAAGCACAGATACGCAGTATTTT. Its protein product is CATQTGTSTDTQYF.

J is TRBJ1-3 and V is TRBV19, with D possibly TRBD1 on 5 matching bases. CDR1 and CDR2 (germline): LNHDA, SQIVND (reference sequence). This CDR3 contains 17 residues. Trimming removed 6 bases at V and 0 bases at J, with 18 bases between. CDR3 protein: CASSSTAGPDSGNTIYF. The CDR3 DNA reads as TGTGCCAGTAGCTCGACAGCAGGACCTGACTCTGGAAACACCATATATTTT.

The chain employs TRBV19 and TRBJ2-2; 7 bases are a match to TRBD1. V was pared by 4 bases and J by 7 bases, with 0 bases of the junction left unmatched. Germline V lookup: CDR1 LNHDA, CDR2 SQIVND (reference sequence). CDR3 length: 12 residues. The CDR3 sequence is CASSTGGGELFF. The CDR3 DNA sequence: TGTGCCAGTAGTACAGGGGGCGGGGAGCTGTTTTTT. Combining the CDR3 with reference TRBV19 and TRBJ2-2 gives the whole variable domain DGGITQSPKYLFRKEGQNVTLSCEQNLNHDAMYWYRQDPGQGLRLIYYSQIVNDFQKGDIAEGYSVSREKKESFPLTVTSAQKNPTAFYLCASSTGGGELFFGEGSRLTVL.

The chain employs TRBV19 and TRBJ1-2; D gene unclear. Between the trimmed V and J ends, which lost 3 bases and 2 bases, there was a span of 13 bases. This CDR3 is 15 amino acids long. Germline-derived CDR1 and CDR2 are LNHDA and SQIVND (reference sequence). CDR3 loop: CASSMSPKANYGYTF. CDR3 DNA sequence: TGTGCCAGTAGTATGAGTCCAAAAGCCAACTATGGCTACACCTTC.

This chain links TRBV7-2 with TRBJ2-7; no reliable D call. From germline, CDR1 is SGHTA and CDR2 FQGNSA. V was clipped by 1 base and J by 5 bases, with 9 bases between them. This CDR3 is built from 13 residues. For the CDR3, the DNA is TGTGCCAGCAGCTTAGGAGCCTTCGACGAGCAGTACTTC. It is translated as CASSLGAFDEQYF.

The chain links TRBV11-3 to TRBJ2-1, with unresolved D. With 4 bases removed from V and 4 bases from J, the gap between germline ends came to 5 bases. The CDR3 extends over 12 amino acids. Germline assignment: CDR1 SGHNT and CDR2 YENEEA. CDR3 sequence reads: CASSSPYNEQFF. The CDR3 DNA reads as TGTGCCAGCAGCTCCCCGTACAATGAGCAGTTCTTC.

The chain combines TRBV6-6 with TRBJ2-7; D possibly matches TRBD1 or TRBD2 (5 bases each). In germline, CDR1 is MNHNY, CDR2 SVGAGI (reference sequence). The V end lost 2 bases, the J end lost 5 bases, and 13 bases lay between the germline ends. CDR3 length: 14 residues. CDR3 residues: CASSYPGQGDEQYF. The CDR3, as DNA: TGTGCCAGCAGTTACCCGGGGCAGGGCGACGAGCAGTACTTC.